This T cell receptor (beta chain) stems from a study of OX40 agonist ivuxolimab in advanced cancers. Germline CDR1 reads MDHEN; CDR2 reads SYDVKM. V was shortened by 8 bases and J by 3 bases, with 13 bases between the two germline ends. This CDR3 has 13 residues. Data came from immunoSEQ multiplex PCR; TCRdb stores just in-frame clones and leaves some out. The sample lists about 67,000 clones, more than 75% occurring once. The chain joins TRBV28 to TRBJ2-5, with TRBD1 as a possible D gene (5 bases). The sample here was CD4+ or CD8+ T cells sorted from blood, taken in a trial of the OX40 agonist ivuxolimab. This receptor was obtained from an adult with an advanced solid tumor such as melanoma, head and neck, liver or kidney cancer. The DNA for the CDR3 is TGTGCCAGCTCGAAGGGGCGCGAAGAGACCCAGTACTTC. Translated: CASSKGREETQYF.